Following are 8 T cell receptor beta chains from one sample sequenced in a study of blood T cell repertoires in COVID-19. Measured with immunoSEQ multiplex PCR; TCRdb has only the in-frame clones, and not every one. The sample includes 400,000 to 450,000 clones, about 91% seen only once; the top ten take 1.5% to 1.7%. Sequenced input: peripheral blood. The receptors were gathered from a woman aged 40 to 55 with COVID-19, enrolled during active disease.

In this sample, this clone turned up once. V gene TRBV6-6 combines with J gene TRBJ2-7, with a weak D call TRBD2 (6 bases). The CDR3 contains 16 residues. With 7 bases removed from V and 0 bases from J, the gap between germline ends came to 19 bases. Germline loops: CDR1 MNHNY, CDR2 SVGAGI (reference sequence). The CDR3 DNA follows: TGTGCCAGCACCTTACGGGCCGGGAGTAGCTCCTACGAGCAGTACTTC. It translates to CASTLRAGSSSYEQYF.

The chain joins TRBV7-8 to TRBJ1-5; D call uncertain. CDR3 length: 12 amino acids. V was shortened by 4 bases and J by 11 bases, with 12 bases between the two germline ends. From germline, CDR1 is SGHVS and CDR2 FQNEAQ. CDR3 sequence (DNA): TGTGCCAGCAGCTCAACGGAGGGAGCCCAGCATTTT. Amino acid sequence: CASSSTEGAQHF.

The chain joins TRBV19 to TRBJ2-3; 14 bases fit TRBD2. Trimming took 8 bases from V and 3 from J; bases not matched to a gene: 7. This CDR3 spans 16 amino acids. Germline V gene sequence: CDR1 LNHDA, CDR2 SQIVND (reference sequence). The CDR3 is CASRLAGGLVTDTQYF. The CDR3 DNA reads as TGTGCCAGTCGACTAGCGGGAGGGCTCGTGACAGATACGCAGTATTTT.

The rearrangement links TRBV4-2 to TRBJ1-4, with 9 bases matching TRBD1. The CDR3 is 16 residues long. Germline assignment: CDR1 LGHNA and CDR2 YNFKEQ. V dropped 4 bases and J dropped 0; count of bases not matched to a gene: 3. CDR3 DNA sequence: TGTGCCAGCAGCCCGGACAGGGGTACAACTAATGAAAAACTGTTTTTT. Translated: CASSPDRGTTNEKLFF.

This chain connects TRBV5-1 to TRBJ1-1, with 7 positions matching TRBD1. Per the germline V gene, CDR1 is SGHRS and CDR2 is YFSETQ. J was trimmed by 3 bases and V by 4 bases; bases with no gene match: 18. This CDR3 is built from 18 residues. Here the CDR3 reads CASSINPGQPITHTEAFF. In DNA form, the CDR3 reads TGCGCCAGCAGCATAAACCCGGGACAGCCTATTACGCACACTGAAGCTTTCTTT.

V and J are TRBV27 and TRBJ1-2; possible D gene TRBD1, 6 bases. This CDR3 spans 19 amino acids. V lost 0 bases and J 4 bases, leaving 24 bases between the germline ends. The germline CDR1 and CDR2 sequences are MNHEY and SMNVEV (reference sequence). This CDR3 reads CASSLSTPGAAGTAYGYTF. CDR3 DNA sequence: TGTGCCAGCAGTTTATCTACCCCAGGGGCGGCAGGGACGGCCTATGGCTACACCTTC.

A few counts support this clone. The chain uses TRBV4-2 and TRBJ1-4; D uncertain. V lost 6 bases, J lost 5 bases, and 7 bases lay in between. The CDR3 length is 12 residues. CDR1 LGHNA and CDR2 YNFKEQ come from the germline V gene. This chain's CDR3 is CASSMRNEKLFF. CDR3 bases: TGTGCCAGCAGTATGAGAAATGAAAAACTGTTTTTT.

The J gene is TRBJ1-2, the V gene TRBV7-2; TRBD1 aligns across 7 bases. J lost 7 bases, V lost 5 bases, and 7 bases had no gene match. The CDR3 has 13 residues. Germline CDR1 SGHTA, CDR2 FQGNSA. The CDR3 DNA reads TGTGCCAGCAGCGTCGACAGGGTGTTTGGCTACACCTTC. Translated: CASSVDRVFGYTF.